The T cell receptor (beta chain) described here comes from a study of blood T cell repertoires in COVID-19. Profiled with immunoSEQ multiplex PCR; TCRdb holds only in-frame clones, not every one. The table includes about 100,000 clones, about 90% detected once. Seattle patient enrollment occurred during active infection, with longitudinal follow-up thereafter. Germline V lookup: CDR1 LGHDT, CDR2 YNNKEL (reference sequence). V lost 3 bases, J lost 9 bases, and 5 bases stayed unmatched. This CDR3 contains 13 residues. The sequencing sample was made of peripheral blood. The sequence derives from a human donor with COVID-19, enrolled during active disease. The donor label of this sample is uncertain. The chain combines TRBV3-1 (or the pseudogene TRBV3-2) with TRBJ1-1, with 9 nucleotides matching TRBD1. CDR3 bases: TGTGCCAGCAGCCAGGACAGGGGATTTCAAGCTTTCTTT. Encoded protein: CASSQDRGFQAFF.